One and the same sample provided the 7 T cell receptor beta chains below, sequenced in a study of cytomegalovirus exposure and HLA in healthy donors. 60 Vbeta and 13 Jbeta primers were used in PCR. Libraries were prepared by immunoSEQ multiplex PCR; TCRdb keeps only in-frame clonotypes and omits some of them. The table lists nearly 110,000 clones, roughly 80% of them singletons. The sequenced material came from PBMCs. Every receptor here comes from a man aged 55 to 70 in good health and CMV-seronegative.

The chain links TRBV7-8 to TRBJ1-2; weak D call: TRBD1 (5 bases). CDR1 and CDR2 from the germline V gene are SGHVS and FQNEAQ. The CDR3 spans 15 residues. V dropped 1 base and J dropped 4 bases, with 13 bases sitting between them. CDR3 loop: CASSLGVLGVYGYTF. The CDR3 coding sequence is TGTGCCAGCAGCTTAGGGGTCTTAGGGGTCTATGGCTACACCTTC.

The chain links TRBV6-5 to TRBJ2-7; D remains unclear. Germline-derived CDR1 and CDR2 are MNHEY and SVGAGI. V gave up 6 bases and J gave up 0 bases, with 9 bases separating them. This CDR3 spans 13 amino acids. CDR3 sequence: CASRYTSSYEQYF. The CDR3 DNA follows: TGTGCCAGCAGATATACGAGCTCCTACGAGCAGTACTTC.

The chain couples TRBV7-8 to TRBJ1-4; maybe TRBD1 (5 bases). Looked up from germline, CDR1 is SGHVS and CDR2 is FQNEAQ. The V end lost 5 bases, the J end lost 7 bases, and 17 bases lay between the germline ends. CDR3 length: 15 amino acids. The chain's CDR3 is CASSPGGTFGEKLFF. DNA for the CDR3: TGTGCCAGCAGCCCGGGGGGAACCTTTGGTGAAAAACTGTTTTTT. Looking up the rest from reference TRBV7-8 and TRBJ1-4 gives the full variable domain: GAGVSQSPRYKVAKRGQDVALRCDPISGHVSLFWYQQALGQGPEFLTYFQNEAQLDKSGLPSDRFFAERPEGSVSTLKIQRTQQEDSAVYLCASSPGGTFGEKLFFGSGTQLSVL.

The chain uses TRBV7-2 and TRBJ2-3; a possible D gene is TRBD1 (6 bases). The CDR3 length is 15 residues. The germline CDR1 and CDR2 sequences are SGHTA and FQGNSA. V was cut by 7 bases and J by 0 bases, with 14 bases left in between. CDR3 bases: TGTGCCAGCACACCTAAAGGGGGTAGCACAGATACGCAGTATTTT. This encodes CASTPKGGSTDTQYF.

This clone was counted only a few times. V and J are TRBV6-5 and TRBJ2-5, with 9 bases identical to TRBD1. Germline trimming cut 5 bases from V and 2 bases from J; bases unmatched to any gene: 3. In germline, CDR1 is MNHEY, CDR2 SVGAGI. The CDR3 covers 14 residues. CDR3 region: CASSRGTGQETQYF. In DNA, the CDR3 is TGTGCCAGCAGTCGCGGGACAGGGCAAGAGACCCAGTACTTC.

V is TRBV10-2 and J is TRBJ2-7; 7 bases agree with TRBD1. J was trimmed by 6 bases and V by 4 bases; bases with no gene match: 6. Germline V CDR1 and CDR2: WSHSY, SAAADI. This CDR3 contains 13 residues. The CDR3 sequence: CASSVTGTGEQYF. CDR3 sequence (DNA): TGCGCCAGCAGTGTGACAGGGACCGGCGAGCAGTACTTC.

This chain connects TRBV4-1 to TRBJ2-3; D may be TRBD1 (6 bases). Trimming left V 11 bases short and J 2 bases short, with 14 bases between. Looked up from germline, CDR1 is MGHRA and CDR2 is YSYEKL. This CDR3 contains 13 residues. This CDR3 is CAARDILTDTQYF. In DNA form, the CDR3 reads TGCGCCGCCCGGGACATTCTCACAGATACGCAGTATTTT.